These 19 T cell receptor beta chains share one sample of origin, sequenced in a study of blood T cell repertoires in COVID-19. Clones were read by immunoSEQ multiplex PCR, and TCRdb kept only the in-frame ones, dropping some. Found here are some 27,000 clones, approximately 90% of them singletons; the top ten hold around 17%. Input material: peripheral blood. These receptors all come from a human donor in a cohort sampled during active COVID-19.

J is TRBJ2-3 and V is TRBV5-4; 16 bases line up with TRBD2. J gave up 1 base and V 5 bases, and 4 bases lay outside the gene matches. The CDR3 sequence is 17 residues long. Germline CDR1 is SGHNT and CDR2 is YYREEE (reference sequence). CDR3 residues: CASSSGLAGGGTDTQYF. CDR3 coding DNA: TGTGCCAGCAGTTCGGGACTAGCGGGGGGGGGCACAGATACGCAGTATTTT.

The rearrangement joins TRBV29-1 to TRBJ1-5; 12 bases agree with TRBD1. The CDR3 covers 16 residues. Trimming took 6 bases from V and 4 from J; bases not matched to a gene: 10. Germline lookup yields CDR1 SQVTM and CDR2 ANQGSEA. This CDR3 reads CSVSGTGGAGNQPQHF. CDR3 coding DNA: TGCAGCGTCTCCGGGACAGGGGGCGCAGGAAATCAGCCCCAGCATTTT.

This chain joins TRBV2 and TRBJ1-4, with a possible D match to TRBD1 (6 bases). Trimming cost V 1 base and J 8 bases, with 11 bases left between them. The CDR3 covers 14 residues. The germline V gene has CDR1 SNHLY and CDR2 FYNNEI. The CDR3 is CASSEDRVREKLFF. The CDR3 DNA is TGTGCCAGCAGTGAAGACAGGGTGAGGGAAAAACTGTTTTTT. The variable domain in full, completed from reference TRBV2 and TRBJ1-4, reads EPEVTQTPSHQVTQMGQEVILRCVPISNHLYFYWYRQILGQKVEFLVSFYNNEISEKSEIFDDQFSVERPDGSNFTLKIRSTKLEDSAMYFCASSEDRVREKLFFGSGTQLSVL.

The rearrangement joins TRBV12-3 or TRBV12-4 to TRBJ2-1, with TRBD1 identical over 7 bases. This CDR3 is 13 amino acids long. The V and J ends lost 5 bases and 4 bases, in that order; junction bases with no gene match: 2. The chain's CDR3 is CASSRDSYNEQFF. Written as DNA, the CDR3 is TGTGCCAGCAGTCGGGACAGTTACAATGAGCAGTTCTTC.

The V call is TRBV2, the J call TRBJ1-1; D gene uncertain. Germline CDR1 reads SNHLY; CDR2 reads FYNNEI. Trimming shortened V by 2 bases and J by 2 bases, and 9 bases separated the two germline ends. The CDR3 covers 14 residues. Here the CDR3 reads CASSESSVNTEAFF. The CDR3 DNA reads TGTGCCAGCAGTGAATCATCAGTAAACACTGAAGCTTTCTTT.

The V gene is TRBV3-1 (or the pseudogene TRBV3-2), the J gene TRBJ2-3, with D hard to call. Trimming took 6 bases from V and 1 from J, leaving 8 bases between them. CDR1 is LGHDT and CDR2 is YNNKEL in the germline V gene (reference sequence). This CDR3 comprises 13 residues. CDR3 nucleotide sequence: TGTGCCAGCAGTCTCCGGGGCACAGATACGCAGTATTTT. Residues: CASSLRGTDTQYF.

CDR3 residues: CASSEQGARYGYTF. CDR3 DNA: TGCGCCAGCAGCGAACAGGGGGCGCGGTATGGCTACACCTTC. The V and J genes are TRBV5-1 and TRBJ1-2; 9 nucleotides align to TRBD1. CDR1 and CDR2 from the germline V gene are SGHRS and YFSETQ. The V gene end was trimmed by 4 bases and the J gene end by 5 bases; junction bases not matched to a gene: 6. The CDR3 runs 14 residues. The variable domain in full, with the rest retrieved from reference TRBV5-1 and TRBJ1-2, is KAGVTQTPRYLIKTRGQQVTLSCSPISGHRSVSWYQQTPGQGLQFLFEYFSETQRNKGNFPGRFSGRQFSNSRSEMNVSTLELGDSALYLCASSEQGARYGYTFGSGTRLTVV.

The count of this clone is one. The genes are TRBV28 and TRBJ1-1; TRBD1 matches 10 bases. The CDR3 has 13 amino acids. Unmatched junction bases numbered 4, after V lost 6 bases and J lost 6 bases. From germline, CDR1 is MDHEN and CDR2 SYDVKM. This CDR3 reads CASRTGGLPEAFF. The CDR3 nucleotides are TGTGCCAGCAGGACAGGGGGCCTGCCTGAAGCTTTCTTT.

This rearrangement joins TRBV6-5 to TRBJ2-7; the D gene is possibly TRBD2 (6 bases). The length of the CDR3 is 14 residues. Germline-derived CDR1 and CDR2 are MNHEY and SVGAGI. V was trimmed by 7 bases and J by 1 base, leaving 14 bases between them. In nucleotides, the CDR3 is TGTGCCAGCACCAAAGGGGAGGCTTCCTACGAGCAGTACTTC. This sequence encodes CASTKGEASYEQYF.

This chain links TRBV4-2 with TRBJ2-3; D may be TRBD2 (6 bases). The CDR3 runs 16 residues. Germline CDR1 is LGHNA and CDR2 is YNFKEQ. Between the trimmed V and J ends, which lost 1 base and 5 bases, there was a span of 16 bases. The CDR3 is CASSQGMGGGGDTQYF. The CDR3 DNA reads TGTGCCAGCAGCCAAGGGATGGGGGGAGGAGGAGATACGCAGTATTTT.

The chain links TRBV14 to TRBJ2-3, with D maybe TRBD1 (5 bases). Germline V gives CDR1 SGHDN, CDR2 FVKESK. Trimming cost V 1 base and J 9 bases, with 14 bases left between them. The CDR3 has 14 amino acids. This CDR3 is CASSQVRGVGTQYF. CDR3 coding DNA: TGTGCCAGCAGCCAAGTAAGGGGTGTGGGCACGCAGTATTTT. Drawing the rest from reference TRBV14 and TRBJ2-3, the complete variable domain is EAGVTQFPSHSVIEKGQTVTLRCDPISGHDNLYWYRRVMGKEIKFLLHFVKESKQDESGMPNNRFLAERTGGTYSTLKVQPAELEDSGVYFCASSQVRGVGTQYFGPGTRLTVL.

The chain recombines TRBV30 with TRBJ2-5, with D perhaps matching TRBD1 (6 bases). CDR1 is GTSNPN, CDR2 SVGIG, per germline (reference sequence). V shed 4 bases and J shed 1 base, with 10 bases lying between them. The length of the CDR3 is 13 residues. CDR3 region: CAWIDRTQETQYF. DNA for the CDR3: TGTGCCTGGATCGACAGGACCCAAGAGACCCAGTACTTC.

J is TRBJ2-3 and V is TRBV10-1; D possibly corresponds to TRBD2 (6 bases). The V gene lost 0 bases and the J gene lost 11 bases, with 12 bases spanning the gap. Germline values: CDR1 WNHNN, CDR2 SYGVQD (reference sequence). The CDR3 extends over 13 amino acids. CDR3 coding DNA: TGCGCCAGCAGTGAGTCGGAGGGGAGAGGGCAGTATTTT. Amino acid sequence: CASSESEGRGQYF.

The J gene is TRBJ2-6, the V gene TRBV7-3; D perhaps matches TRBD1 (6 bases). V was shortened by 5 bases and J by 3 bases, with 11 bases between the two germline ends. The CDR3 has 15 amino acids. CDR1 is SGHTA and CDR2 is FQGTGA in the germline V gene. CDR3 DNA: TGTGCCAGCAGCCCGAAGGGGGATGGGGCCAACGTCCTGACTTTC. Translated, it gives CASSPKGDGANVLTF.

The chain recombines TRBV3-1 (or the pseudogene TRBV3-2) with TRBJ1-1, with D maybe TRBD1 (6 bases). Per the germline V gene, CDR1 is LGHDT and CDR2 is YNNKEL (reference sequence). Trimming took off 7 bases at V and 4 bases at J, with 16 bases between the two ends. CDR3 length: 14 amino acids. The CDR3 protein is CASTIRGRFTEAFF. DNA for the CDR3: TGTGCCAGCACGATAAGGGGGAGATTCACTGAAGCTTTCTTT.

The chain employs TRBV11-2 and TRBJ2-2; D is uncertain. V lost 0 bases to trimming and J lost 9 bases, with 14 bases between them. Germline V gene lookup returns CDR1 SGHAT and CDR2 FQNNGV. The CDR3 length is 15 residues. In nucleotides, the CDR3 is TGTGCCAGCAGCTTAGATTCCCCCGAGGTCTGGGAGCTGTTTTTT. Amino acids: CASSLDSPEVWELFF.

This chain connects TRBV9 to TRBJ2-1, with 10 nucleotides matching TRBD2. The CDR3 length is 16 residues. Germline CDR1 SGDLS, CDR2 YYNGEE. Trimming at V came to 0 bases and at J to 10 bases, leaving 10 bases not matched to a gene. This chain's CDR3 is CASSVGSSGGAWEQFF. CDR3 in DNA: TGTGCCAGCAGCGTAGGATCCAGCGGGGGGGCTTGGGAGCAGTTCTTC.

The chain recombines TRBV5-1 with TRBJ1-1, with a possible D match to TRBD1 (5 bases). V dropped 4 bases and J dropped 1 base, with 11 bases sitting between them. The CDR3 totals 14 residues. CDR1 SGHRS and CDR2 YFSETQ come from the germline V gene. The CDR3 sequence is CASSLRVSNTEAFF. The CDR3 DNA reads TGCGCCAGCAGCCTCAGGGTTTCGAACACTGAAGCTTTCTTT.

This chain joins TRBV3-1 (or the pseudogene TRBV3-2) and TRBJ2-4, with 8 bases fitting TRBD1. With 4 bases clipped from V and 1 base from J, the junction kept 12 bases outside the gene matches. The CDR3 runs to 18 residues. CDR1 is LGHDT, CDR2 YNNKEL, per germline (reference sequence). CDR3 in amino acids: CASSPPLRQGLAKNIQYF. The CDR3 nucleotides are TGTGCCAGCAGCCCACCTCTAAGACAGGGGCTGGCCAAAAACATTCAGTACTTC.